This T cell receptor (beta chain) was identified during a study of T cell changes during pregnancy in multiple sclerosis. The assay was immunoSEQ multiplex PCR, and TCRdb's table has in-frame clones only and misses some. The profile shows about 50,000 clones, over 85% of them singletons. V gave up 8 bases and J gave up 1 base; unmatched junction bases: 9. The CDR3 covers 15 residues. Germline V gene data show CDR1 as MGHDK and CDR2 as SYGVNS. V usage is TRBV25-1 and J usage is TRBJ2-5; TRBD2 agrees at 8 bases. The source was CD4+ T cells from peripheral blood mononuclear cells, collected before pregnancy. The source is a female donor with multiple sclerosis, enrolled in a pregnancy study. The CDR3 is CASEKPSGCQETQYF. The DNA of the CDR3 is TGTGCCAGCGAAAAGCCTAGCGGGTGCCAAGAGACCCAGTACTTC.